The entry that follows covers one TCR beta chain sequence. No antigen is known for it. These data come from a study of CD8 T cells in Susac syndrome. General observations from the study: An acknowledgment was made by the study that its TCR sequencing and HLA analysis involved relatively few individuals.

Random hexamers served to reverse transcribe roughly 0.45 to 1 ug RNA. TCR beta CDR3 was amplified by immunoSEQ multiplex PCR. This amplification extended across 54 Vbeta and 13 Jbeta segments. TCRdb re-analysed the immunoSEQ multiplex PCR reads in MiXCR, keeping a single row per CDR3 protein. The sample lists 330,000 or so distinct CDR3 sequences; about 89% were seen once. V dropped 6 bases and J dropped 0 bases, with 10 bases sitting between them. From germline, CDR1 is MNHEY and CDR2 SMNVEV (reference sequence). The CDR3 extends over 14 amino acids. TCR beta sequencing was performed on blood CD8+ and CD4+ T cells. Negative isolation yielded CD4+ and CD8+ T cells, and FACS enriched TEMRA cells.

The sequenced material came from CD8+ T cells from PBMCs. This TCR derives from a human donor with multiple sclerosis. The V and J genes are TRBV27 and TRBJ2-3; unclear D gene. The CDR3 sequence is CASSLYYSTDTQYF. The CDR3 DNA is TGTGCCAGCAGCCTCTACTATAGCACAGATACGCAGTATTTT.